A single sample is the source of the 3 T cell receptor beta chains below, sequenced in a study of T-cell reconstitution after alpha-beta-depleted transplantation in children. Construction of the TCRbeta library involved unique molecular identifiers. From the PCR reads, TCRdb called clonotypes with MiXCR, one entry per CDR3 protein. The top ten hold approximately 1% of the sample, which has around 680,000 distinct CDR3 sequences, approximately 15% seen once. The sequenced sample was PBMCs from the stem cell graft donor, obtained from the stem cell graft. These receptor sequences come from a human donor who donated a stem cell graft to a child with acute myeloid leukemia.

The chain has TRBV7-8 and TRBJ2-3; D is possibly TRBD1 (6 bases). The ends were cut back, 3 bases at V and 0 bases at J, with 13 bases in the middle. CDR1 is SGHVS, CDR2 FQNEAQ, per germline. The CDR3 is made up of 16 amino acids. The CDR3 sequence is CASSLGHLTSTDTQYF. The CDR3 region has the DNA TGTGCCAGCAGCTTGGGACATCTTACTAGCACAGATACGCAGTATTTT.

This clonotype was seen ten or more times. This chain's CDR3 is CSVGKGANTEAFF. CDR3 coding DNA: TGCAGCGTTGGGAAGGGGGCGAACACTGAAGCTTTCTTT. This sequence joins TRBV29-1 and TRBJ1-1, with 7 nucleotides matching TRBD1. The V gene's germline CDR1 is SQVTM and CDR2 ANQGSEA. The ends lost 4 bases at V and 1 base at J; junction bases unmatched: 3. The CDR3 consists of 13 residues.

This sequence joins TRBV11-2 and TRBJ2-7; D is undetermined. Trimming removed 2 bases at V and 5 bases at J, with 10 bases between. This CDR3 contains 13 residues. Germline values: CDR1 SGHAT, CDR2 FQNNGV. The CDR3 reads CASSLNPTDEQYV. The CDR3 nucleotides read TGTGCCAGCAGCTTAAACCCGACCGACGAGCAGTACGTC.